The present T cell receptor beta chain was sequenced within a study of naive and memory T cell subsets. General study points: Possibly reflecting memory cells re-expressing CD45RA, a few larger clonotypes occurred in naive repertoires, especially CD8. Naive and memory subsets had different power law exponents for TCR abundance.

Both TRBC1 and TRBC2 were covered by a beta constant-region primer of two equimolar oligonucleotides. Nested alpha and beta constant-region primers with the SP2 primer drove four PCR rounds on ligated cDNA. TCRdb reprocessed the UMI-ligation and nested PCR reads with MiXCR, giving one entry per CDR3 protein. In the table there are around 100,000 distinct CDR3 sequences, more than 14% of which are singletons. This CDR3 has 14 residues. In germline, CDR1 is SQVTM, CDR2 ANQGSEA. Unmatched junction bases numbered 8, after V lost 4 bases and J lost 5 bases. Details on this clonotype: Antigen: not known.

The material sequenced was naive CD8+ T cells from blood. The rearrangement uses TRBV29-1 and TRBJ1-2; TRBD1 matches at 9 bases. This receptor was identified in a human donor in good health. The CDR3 sequence is CSVGLGQGTYGYTF. CDR3 nucleotide sequence: TGCAGCGTTGGGCTGGGACAGGGCACTTATGGCTACACCTTC. Together with reference TRBV29-1 and TRBJ1-2, the CDR3 gives the full variable domain: SAVISQKPSRDICQRGTSLTIQCQVDSQVTMMFWYRQQPGQSLTLIATANQGSEATYESGFVIDKFPISRPNLTFSTLTVSNMSPEDSSIYLCSVGLGQGTYGYTFGSGTRLTVV.